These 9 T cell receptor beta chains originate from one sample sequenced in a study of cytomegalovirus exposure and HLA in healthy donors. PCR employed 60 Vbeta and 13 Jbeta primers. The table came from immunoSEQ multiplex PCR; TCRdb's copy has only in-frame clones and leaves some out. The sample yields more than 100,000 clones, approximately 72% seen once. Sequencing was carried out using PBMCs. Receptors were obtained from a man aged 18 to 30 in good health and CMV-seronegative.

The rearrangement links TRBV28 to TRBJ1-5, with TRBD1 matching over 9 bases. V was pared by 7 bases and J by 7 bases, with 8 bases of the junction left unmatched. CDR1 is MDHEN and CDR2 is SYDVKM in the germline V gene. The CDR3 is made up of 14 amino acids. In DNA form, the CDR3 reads TGTGCCAGCAATAGGGACAGGGAGGCCCAGCCCCAGCATTTT. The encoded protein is CASNRDREAQPQHF.

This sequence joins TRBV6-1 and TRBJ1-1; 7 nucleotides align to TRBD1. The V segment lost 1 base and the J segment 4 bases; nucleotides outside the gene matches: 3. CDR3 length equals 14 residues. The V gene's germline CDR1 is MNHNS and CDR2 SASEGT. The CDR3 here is CASSEGQGSTEAFF. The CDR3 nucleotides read TGTGCCAGCAGTGAAGGACAGGGAAGCACTGAAGCTTTCTTT.

The CDR3 DNA follows: TGTGCCAGCAGCTTAGGACAGGGGAGGATTTTCTATGGCTACACCTTC. Residues: CASSLGQGRIFYGYTF. The gene calls are TRBV7-9 and TRBJ1-2; 8 bases agree with TRBD1. With V trimmed by 1 base and J by 4 bases, 8 bases remained unmatched. CDR1 SEHNR and CDR2 FQNEAQ come from the germline V gene (reference sequence). The CDR3 is 16 amino acids.

The CDR3 reads CASSYSTGASQPQHF. The CDR3 nucleotides read TGTGCCAGCAGTTACTCGACAGGGGCAAGTCAGCCCCAGCATTTT. The rearrangement uses TRBV6-6 and TRBJ1-5; 8 positions match TRBD1. The CDR3 totals 15 residues. Germline V CDR1 and CDR2: MNHNY, SVGAGI (reference sequence). Unmatched junction bases numbered 4, after V lost 0 bases and J lost 6 bases.

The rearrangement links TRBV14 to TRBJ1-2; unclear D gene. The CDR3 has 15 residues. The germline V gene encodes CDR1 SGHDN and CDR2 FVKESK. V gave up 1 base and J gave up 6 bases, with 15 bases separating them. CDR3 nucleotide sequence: TGTGCCAGCAGCCAAGCACCTAAAACAGCCAATGGCTACACCTTC. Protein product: CASSQAPKTANGYTF. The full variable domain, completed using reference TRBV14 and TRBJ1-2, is EAGVTQFPSHSVIEKGQTVTLRCDPISGHDNLYWYRRVMGKEIKFLLHFVKESKQDESGMPNNRFLAERTGGTYSTLKVQPAELEDSGVYFCASSQAPKTANGYTFGSGTRLTVV.

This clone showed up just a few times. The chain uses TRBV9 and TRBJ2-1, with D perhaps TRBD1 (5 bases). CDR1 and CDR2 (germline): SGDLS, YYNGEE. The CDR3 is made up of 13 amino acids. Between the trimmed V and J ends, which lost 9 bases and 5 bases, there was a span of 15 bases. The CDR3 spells CATGSLRDNEQFF. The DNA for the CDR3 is TGTGCCACAGGATCCCTCAGGGACAATGAGCAGTTCTTC. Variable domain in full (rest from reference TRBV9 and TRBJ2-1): DSGVTQTPKHLITATGQRVTLRCSPRSGDLSVYWYQQSLDQGLQFLIQYYNGEERAKGNILERFSAQQFPDLHSELNLSSLELGDSALYFCATGSLRDNEQFFGPGTRLTVL.

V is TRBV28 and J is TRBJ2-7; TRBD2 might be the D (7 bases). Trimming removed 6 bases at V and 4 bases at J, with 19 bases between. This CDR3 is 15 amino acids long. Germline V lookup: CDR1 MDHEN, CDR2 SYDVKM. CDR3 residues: CASSLGGGAVYEQYF. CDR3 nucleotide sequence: TGTGCCAGCAGCCTGGGGGGGGGCGCTGTATACGAGCAGTACTTC.

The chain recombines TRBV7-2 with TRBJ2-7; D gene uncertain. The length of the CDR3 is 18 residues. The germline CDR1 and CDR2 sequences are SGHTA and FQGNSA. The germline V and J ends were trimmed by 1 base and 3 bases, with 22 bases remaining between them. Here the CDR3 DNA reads TGTGCCAGCAGCTTAGGTCTTCCCCGGTACCGACCGGGCTACGAGCAGTACTTC. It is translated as CASSLGLPRYRPGYEQYF.

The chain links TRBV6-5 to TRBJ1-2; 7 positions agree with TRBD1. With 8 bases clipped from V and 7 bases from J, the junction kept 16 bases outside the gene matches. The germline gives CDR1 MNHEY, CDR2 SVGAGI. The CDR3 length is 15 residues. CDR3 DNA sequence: TGTGCCAGCGCCCGGCAGGGGGTATCGGAAGGTGGCTACACCTTC. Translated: CASARQGVSEGGYTF.